This T cell receptor (beta chain) stems from a study of CD8+ T cells in alopecia areata listed by TCRdb under 2018. Concerning the study at large: Treated patients were enrolled in an open-label pilot trial of oral tofacitinib, 5 to 10 mg twice daily, for moderate-to-severe alopecia areata. Patients stayed on tofacitinib for 6 to 18 months and then had 6 months of follow-up off drug so that delayed response and recurrence could be assessed. In both human patients and the C3H/HeJ mouse model, the study applied high-throughput TCRbeta sequencing to look at T cell clonal expansion in alopecia areata. Scalp tissue and sorted CD4+ and CD8+ peripheral blood T cells from patchy and totalis/universalis alopecia areata patients and from healthy controls were covered by human TCRbeta sequencing. Biopsies were taken from tofacitinib-treated patients at baseline and again at 4 and 24 weeks into treatment, and several of those patients also had a later scalp biopsy. Scalp clonality was compared among normal scalp (n=4), patchy alopecia areata scalp (n=8), and alopecia totalis/universalis scalp (n=8). RNA came from the PAXgene miRNA kit for fixed scalp, the miRNeasy kit for PBMCs, and the RNeasy kit for mouse skin. TCRbeta CDR3 regions were amplified by immunoSEQ multiplex PCR with 35 Vbeta forward and 13 Jbeta reverse primers.

In the case of this clone: Its antigen is currently not known. It has no much larger one-base neighbor in the sample; base qualities were not kept.

V and J are truncated by 5 bases and 2 bases respectively, leaving an intervening sequence of 8 bases. From a lookup of the germline V gene (reference sequence), CDR1 and CDR2 are GTSNPN and SVGIG. Including cysteine and phenylalanine, the CDR3 has 12 amino acids. Only the CDR3 DNA stays, 36 bases, in frame from base 1. The library came from the immunoSEQ multiplex PCR assay. RNA was extracted from all samples and reverse transcribed into cDNA, which served as template for TCR sequencing. SuperScript III was used for first-strand cDNA synthesis, primed with a 2:1 mix of oligo-dT and random hexamers. A synthetic immune receptor repertoire was used to assess amplification bias, and residual bias was removed computationally. The published analysis was carried out like this. Raw reads were preprocessed to remove errors, and CDR3 was defined according to IMGT conventions as the region from the conserved cysteine to phenylalanine. Clonality was calculated as 1 minus Shannon entropy normalized by log2 of the number of productive unique TCRs. Scalp TCRbeta sequences were cross-referenced with sorted blood CD4 and CD8 repertoires so that the CD4 or CD8 identity of scalp clones could be inferred. TCRdb provides this immuneACCESS table in a form limited to in-frame rearrangements. Some clones are lacking; in checked studies, under half of them reflect an unresolved V gene, and why the rest are absent is not known. From that table come the V and J calls and clone size; the DNA was used to work out D and trimming. Across this sample there are 90,000 to 100,000 clones, with 41% seen only once. The ten largest clonotypes hold roughly 1.3% of the sample.

Peripheral blood and lesional scalp punch biopsies were obtained from patients with alopecia areata. After PBMCs were isolated by density centrifugation and stained for CD3, CD4 and CD8, a FACSAria was used to sort CD4+ and CD8+ T cells. What the study reported, not specific to this receptor: Higher clonality and more expanded CD8+ clones were observed in lesional scalp than in normal scalp, particularly in alopecia totalis/universalis, a finding suggestive of antigenic drive. Shared TCR sequences between patients were less evident than in mice, which may be partly attributable to HLA diversity in the patient population. Unlike mouse skin, which is dominated by gammadelta T cells, normal human skin has resident alphabeta T cells that are also sequenced, and this complicates analysis of the scalp TCR repertoire.

The V gene is TRBV30 and the J gene is TRBJ2-3; the D gene is tentatively TRBD1 or TRBD2, each matching 5 bases. Sequenced: CD4+ T cells sorted from blood. This TCR came from a human donor with alopecia areata. For the CDR3, the sequence is CAWGGTTDTQYF. In nucleotide form, the sequence is TGTGCCTGGGGGGGTACCACAGATACGCAGTATTTT.